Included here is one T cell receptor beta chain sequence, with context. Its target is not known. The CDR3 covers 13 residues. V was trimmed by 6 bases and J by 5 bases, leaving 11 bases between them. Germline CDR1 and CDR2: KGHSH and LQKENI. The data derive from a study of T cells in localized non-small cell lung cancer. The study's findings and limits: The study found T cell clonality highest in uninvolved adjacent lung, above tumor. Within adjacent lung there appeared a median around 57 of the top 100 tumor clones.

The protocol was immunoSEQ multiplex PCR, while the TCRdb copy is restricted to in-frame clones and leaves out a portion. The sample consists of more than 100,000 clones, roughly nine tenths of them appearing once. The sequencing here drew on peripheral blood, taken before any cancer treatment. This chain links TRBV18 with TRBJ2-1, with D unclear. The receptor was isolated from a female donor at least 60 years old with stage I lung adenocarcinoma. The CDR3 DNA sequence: TGTGCCAGCTCCTCGGACCAGAACAATGAGCAGTTCTTC. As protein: CASSSDQNNEQFF.